This T cell receptor (beta chain) was captured by sequencing in a study of molecular identifiers for immune sequencing clone quantification. This clonotype has a count of ten or more. In TCRdb, the PCR reads were re-called with MiXCR into one record per CDR3 protein. The table records about 70,000 distinct CDR3 sequences, 15% to 20% of them present only once. The length of the CDR3 is 18 residues. Germline V lookup: CDR1 SEHNR, CDR2 FQNEAQ (reference sequence). V dropped 2 bases and J dropped 5 bases, with 24 bases sitting between them. The sample consisted of naive CD8+ T cells from blood, with Jurkat cell RNA spiked in. Indicated subset: FACS-sorted CD8+CD4-CCR7+CD45RA+ naive T cells. The gene calls are TRBV7-9 and TRBJ2-5; D is ambiguous. This TCR derives from a human donor in good health. Some libraries in this study had Jurkat cell RNA spiked in. The CDR3 bases are TGTGCCAGCAGCTTAATTCCCCCAGTGGCCGCCGTTGGGGAGACCCAGTACTTC. Translating it yields CASSLIPPVAAVGETQYF.